The T cell receptor (beta chain) described here comes from a study of shared clonotypes between healthy human individuals. Study as a whole: Donors, aged 18 to 49, were a couple of women and a few men.

Findings and caveats of the study: Few donors restricted represented genetic and exposure-history diversity.

Germline assignment: CDR1 MNHNS and CDR2 SASEGT. The CDR3 is 16 residues long. The V end lost 0 bases, the J end lost 3 bases, and 15 bases lay between the germline ends. Recent vaccinations or acute infections were absent in the healthy HIV-negative adult donors. Assay: immunoSEQ multiplex PCR; the TCRdb copy retains only in-frame clones and omits some. The sample lists about 2.3 million clones; 90% to 95% were seen once. Of note for this clone: What it recognizes is unknown.

Sequencing input: naive CD4+ T cells from PBMCs. Subset indicated: CD45RA+ positively selected. The receptor was derived from a young man in good health. Some clones in this sample may be carry-over from other donors' samples. V and J are TRBV6-1 and TRBJ2-7, with a possible D match to TRBD2 (6 bases). CDR3 coding DNA: TGTGCCAGCAGTGAAGCTGTGCCTCAGGGAGGCTACGAGCAGTACTTC. Protein: CASSEAVPQGGYEQYF.